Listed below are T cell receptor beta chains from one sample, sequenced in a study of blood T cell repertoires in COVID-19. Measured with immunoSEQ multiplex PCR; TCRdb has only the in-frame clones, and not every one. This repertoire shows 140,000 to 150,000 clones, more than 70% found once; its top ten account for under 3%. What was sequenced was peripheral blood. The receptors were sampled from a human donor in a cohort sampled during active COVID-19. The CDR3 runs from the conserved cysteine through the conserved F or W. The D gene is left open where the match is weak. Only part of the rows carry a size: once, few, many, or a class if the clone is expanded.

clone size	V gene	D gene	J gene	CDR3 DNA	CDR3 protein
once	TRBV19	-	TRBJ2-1	TGTGCCAGTAGTTCGCAGGGCTCCTACAATGAGCAGTTCTTC	CASSSQGSYNEQFF
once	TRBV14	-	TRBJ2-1	TGTGCCAGCAGCCGGGACATGAGCTACAATGAGCAGTTCTTC	CASSRDMSYNEQFF
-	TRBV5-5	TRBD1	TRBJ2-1	TGTGCCAGCAGCTTGGATGGACAGGGTAGTGGGAATGAGCAGTTCTTC	CASSLDGQGSGNEQFF
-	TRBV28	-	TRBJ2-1	TGTGCCAGCAGTTTAAGGGACTTCTACAATGAGCAGTTCTTC	CASSLRDFYNEQFF
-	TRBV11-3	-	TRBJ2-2	TGTGCCAGCAGCCCAAGCGCTTTCACCGGGGAGCTGTTTTTT	CASSPSAFTGELFF
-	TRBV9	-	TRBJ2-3	TGTGCCAGCAGCGTAGATAGGGGTATGCGCACAGATACGCAGTATTTT	CASSVDRGMRTDTQYF
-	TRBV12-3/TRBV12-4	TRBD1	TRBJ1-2	TGTGCCAGCAGCCCCGGGACAGGGGTAGGCTACACCTTC	CASSPGTGVGYTF
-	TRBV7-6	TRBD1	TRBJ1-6	TGTGCCAGCACCTCGGACAGGGGGAATAATTCACCCCTCCACTTT	CASTSDRGNNSPLHF
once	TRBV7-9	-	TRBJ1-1	TGTGCCAGCAGCGATTCGTTCGGGGGTATGGCTGAAGCTTTCTTT	CASSDSFGGMAEAFF
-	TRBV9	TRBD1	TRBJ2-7	TGTGCCAGCAGCGTAGGAGTCGGGACAGTAGTTCCCTACGAGCAGTACTTC	CASSVGVGTVVPYEQYF
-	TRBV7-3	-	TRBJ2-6	TGTGCCAGCAGCCACGGGGGAACTGGGGCCAACGTCCTGACTTTC	CASSHGGTGANVLTF
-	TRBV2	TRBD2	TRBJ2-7	TGTGCCAGCATCGAGGGGCTAGCGGGGGGGCCCTTCTCCTACGAGCAGTACTTC	CASIEGLAGGPFSYEQYF
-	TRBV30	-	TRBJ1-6	TGTGCCTGGACATACCTGGGGTCAGGGGCTAATTCACCCCTCCACTTT	CAWTYLGSGANSPLHF
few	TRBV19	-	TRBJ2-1	TGTGCCAGTAGTCCTACTAGTAAGGATGAGCAGTTCTTC	CASSPTSKDEQFF
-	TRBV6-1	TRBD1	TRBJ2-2	TGTGCCAGCAGTGAAACACACAGGGGGGCCACCGGGGAGCTGTTTTTT	CASSETHRGATGELFF
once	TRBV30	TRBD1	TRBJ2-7	TGTGCCTGGAGTGTAGGGACAGGGGTGTACGAGCAGTACTTC	CAWSVGTGVYEQYF
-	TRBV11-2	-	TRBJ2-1	TGTGCCAGCAGCTTAGAAACGGGGTGGGGGGCCTACAATGAGCAGTTCTTC	CASSLETGWGAYNEQFF
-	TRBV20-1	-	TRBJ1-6	TGCAGTGCTAGTGGAATACGAGATAATTCACCCCTCCACTTT	CSASGIRDNSPLHF
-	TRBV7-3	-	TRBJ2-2	TGTGCCAGCAGCTTAAAACAGAGGAACACCGGGGAGCTGTTTTTT	CASSLKQRNTGELFF
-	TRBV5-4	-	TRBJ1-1	TGTGCCAGCAGCTTTAATACTGAAGCTTTCTTT	CASSFNTEAFF
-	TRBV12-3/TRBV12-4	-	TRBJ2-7	TGTGCCAGCAGGTGGGGGGTAGGGGAGCAGTACTTC	CASRWGVGEQYF
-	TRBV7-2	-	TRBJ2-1	TGTGCCAGCAGCTTAGGTGCAGGGACCTACAATGAGCAGTTCTTC	CASSLGAGTYNEQFF
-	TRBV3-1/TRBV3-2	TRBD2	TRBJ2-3	TGTGCCAGCAGCCATTTTCGCGGGGGAGCCCGAGTCACAGATACGCAGTATTTT	CASSHFRGGARVTDTQYF
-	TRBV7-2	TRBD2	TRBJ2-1	TGTGCCAGCAGCGAGAGCGGGGGGGCCTACAATGAGCAGTTCTTC	CASSESGGAYNEQFF
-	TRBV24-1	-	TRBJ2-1	TGTGCCACCAGTGACCCAGGACGGGAATACAATGAGCAGTTCTTC	CATSDPGREYNEQFF
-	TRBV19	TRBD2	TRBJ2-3	TGTGCCAGTAAGCCAGGGCTAGCGGGAGTTAGCACAGATACGCAGTATTTT	CASKPGLAGVSTDTQYF
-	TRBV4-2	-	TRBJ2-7	TGTGCCAGCAGCCAAGTGGGACAATCGCAGTACTTC	CASSQVGQSQYF
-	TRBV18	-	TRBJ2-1	TGTGCCAGCTCACCAGCGGACATCTACAATGAGCAGTTCTTC	CASSPADIYNEQFF